A selection of T cell receptor beta chains follows, all from one sample in a study of shared clonotypes between healthy human individuals. TCRdb's copy holds only in-frame clones and misses some; the assay was immunoSEQ multiplex PCR. Of under 600,000 clones listed, roughly 97% are singletons. Sample: naive CD4+ T cells sorted from blood. The receptors were sampled from a woman aged 25 to 39 in good health. Both conserved end residues are part of each CDR3. The order of the fields is CDR3 DNA, CDR3 protein, clone size, D gene, J gene, V gene. D genes are given only for firm matches. The size entry is marked missing in some rows and otherwise reads once, few, many or a size class.

CDR3 DNA: TGTGCCAGCAGCCCCAGGACAGGGGATCTCACCGGGGAGCTGTTTTTT
CDR3 protein: CASSPRTGDLTGELFF
clone size: -
D gene: TRBD1
J gene: TRBJ2-2
V gene: TRBV11-3

CDR3 DNA: TGTGCCTGGAGTTCGACGAGGACTAGCGGGGGGGCAGATACGCAGTATTTT
CDR3 protein: CAWSSTRTSGGADTQYF
clone size: -
D gene: TRBD2
J gene: TRBJ2-3
V gene: TRBV30

CDR3 DNA: TGTGCCAGCAGTTACTCGTGGACTAGCGGGGAAGGGCAGTACTTC
CDR3 protein: CASSYSWTSGEGQYF
clone size: -
D gene: TRBD2
J gene: TRBJ2-7
V gene: TRBV6-5

CDR3 DNA: TGTGCCAGCCCACCTACTGAGGGGAACACTGAAGCTTTCTTT
CDR3 protein: CASPPTEGNTEAFF
clone size: -
D gene: -
J gene: TRBJ1-1
V gene: TRBV7-9

CDR3 DNA: TGCGCCAGCAGCCTTGGGTTCGGACAGCCAAATTCACCCCTCCACTTT
CDR3 protein: CASSLGFGQPNSPLHF
clone size: -
D gene: -
J gene: TRBJ1-6
V gene: TRBV4-1

CDR3 DNA: TGTGCCAGCACCTCACAAGGGCTCTCGAACACCGGGGAGCTGTTTTTT
CDR3 protein: CASTSQGLSNTGELFF
clone size: -
D gene: -
J gene: TRBJ2-2
V gene: TRBV28

CDR3 DNA: TGTGCCAGCAAAACAGGGGGCTGGTCGGCCCAGCATTTT
CDR3 protein: CASKTGGWSAQHF
clone size: -
D gene: TRBD1
J gene: TRBJ1-5
V gene: TRBV2

CDR3 DNA: TGTGCCAGCTCACCACCGTCGACAGTCAATGAGCAGTTCTTC
CDR3 protein: CASSPPSTVNEQFF
clone size: -
D gene: -
J gene: TRBJ2-1
V gene: TRBV18

CDR3 DNA: TGCGCCAGCTCACCAGGGCTGAACACTGAAGCTTTCTTT
CDR3 protein: CASSPGLNTEAFF
clone size: -
D gene: -
J gene: TRBJ1-1
V gene: TRBV10-2

CDR3 DNA: TGTGCCAGCAGTTCGTGGGGTAGGAACACTGAAGCTTTCTTT
CDR3 protein: CASSSWGRNTEAFF
clone size: -
D gene: -
J gene: TRBJ1-1
V gene: TRBV28

CDR3 DNA: TGTGCCAGCAGCCTGACCGGGACAGGGGGTGGCTACACCTTC
CDR3 protein: CASSLTGTGGGYTF
clone size: -
D gene: TRBD1
J gene: TRBJ1-2
V gene: TRBV7-2

CDR3 DNA: TGTGCCAGCGATCTGAACTACGAGCAGTACTTC
CDR3 protein: CASDLNYEQYF
clone size: -
D gene: -
J gene: TRBJ2-7
V gene: TRBV2

CDR3 DNA: TGTGCCAGTAGTTTCGGGACCCCGATGGATGAGCAGTTCTTC
CDR3 protein: CASSFGTPMDEQFF
clone size: -
D gene: -
J gene: TRBJ2-1
V gene: TRBV19

CDR3 DNA: TGTGCCAGCAGCCCTGACCTAACCTACAATGAGCAGTTCTTC
CDR3 protein: CASSPDLTYNEQFF
clone size: -
D gene: -
J gene: TRBJ2-1
V gene: TRBV7-8

CDR3 DNA: TGCGCCAGCAGCGAGGAGGCGTTCTCCTACGAGCAGTACTTC
CDR3 protein: CASSEEAFSYEQYF
clone size: -
D gene: -
J gene: TRBJ2-7
V gene: TRBV5-1

CDR3 DNA: TGTGCCAGTAGGGGGACAGACAAGACCGGGGAGCTGTTTTTT
CDR3 protein: CASRGTDKTGELFF
clone size: -
D gene: TRBD1
J gene: TRBJ2-2
V gene: TRBV19

CDR3 DNA: TGTGCCATCAGTGAACTAGCGGGAGTTAATGAGCAGTTCTTC
CDR3 protein: CAISELAGVNEQFF
clone size: -
D gene: TRBD2
J gene: TRBJ2-1
V gene: TRBV10-3

CDR3 DNA: TGTGCCAGCACCACGGACAGGGGTGTCTATGGCTACACCTTC
CDR3 protein: CASTTDRGVYGYTF
clone size: -
D gene: TRBD1
J gene: TRBJ1-2
V gene: TRBV2

CDR3 DNA: TGTGCCAGCAGTTTGGAGGGGTCAGTTGAGCAGTTCTTC
CDR3 protein: CASSLEGSVEQFF
clone size: -
D gene: -
J gene: TRBJ2-1
V gene: TRBV27

CDR3 DNA: TGTGCCAGCAGCACTAGCGCCCAAGAGACCCAGTACTTC
CDR3 protein: CASSTSAQETQYF
clone size: -
D gene: TRBD2
J gene: TRBJ2-5
V gene: TRBV27

CDR3 DNA: TGTGCCAGCAGCCCGACAGGGCTGGGCACCGGGGAGCTGTTTTTT
CDR3 protein: CASSPTGLGTGELFF
clone size: -
D gene: TRBD1
J gene: TRBJ2-2
V gene: TRBV7-7

CDR3 DNA: TGTGCCAGCAGTGGAGGGGACAGCTCCTACGAGCAGTACTTC
CDR3 protein: CASSGGDSSYEQYF
clone size: once
D gene: TRBD1
J gene: TRBJ2-7
V gene: TRBV6-1

CDR3 DNA: TGTGCCAGCAGTTTACAGGGAGGCACTAATGAAAAACTGTTTTTT
CDR3 protein: CASSLQGGTNEKLFF
clone size: once
D gene: -
J gene: TRBJ1-4
V gene: TRBV27

CDR3 DNA: TGTGCCAGCAGCATAACCGGGACCTCTTGGAATGAGCAGTTCTTC
CDR3 protein: CASSITGTSWNEQFF
clone size: -
D gene: -
J gene: TRBJ2-1
V gene: TRBV7-9

CDR3 DNA: TGTGCCAGCTCCGGTAGCACAGATACGCAGTATTTT
CDR3 protein: CASSGSTDTQYF
clone size: -
D gene: -
J gene: TRBJ2-3
V gene: TRBV2

CDR3 DNA: TGTGCCAGCAGTTTTGGGGACGGGAACTATGGCTACACCTTC
CDR3 protein: CASSFGDGNYGYTF
clone size: -
D gene: -
J gene: TRBJ1-2
V gene: TRBV28

CDR3 DNA: TGTGCCAGCAGTTCTTCCGGGGAAGGAGGCTATGGCTACACCTTC
CDR3 protein: CASSSSGEGGYGYTF
clone size: -
D gene: -
J gene: TRBJ1-2
V gene: TRBV28

CDR3 DNA: TGCAGCGTAAGGGGACTAGCGGGAATAGATACGCAGTATTTT
CDR3 protein: CSVRGLAGIDTQYF
clone size: -
D gene: TRBD2
J gene: TRBJ2-3
V gene: TRBV29-1